One and the same sample provided the 22 T cell receptor beta chains below, sequenced in a study of somatic mutations in cytotoxic T cells in rheumatoid arthritis. Profiled with immunoSEQ multiplex PCR; TCRdb holds only in-frame clones, not every one. Here the sample spans some 7,800 clones, 87% being singletons. Sequenced: CD8+ T cells sorted from blood. These receptors all come from a man aged 40-55 years with rheumatoid arthritis.

This clone was seen a few times. This chain uses TRBV9 with TRBJ1-1; D is possibly TRBD1 (5 bases). Trimming took off 0 bases at V and 1 base at J, with 10 bases between the two ends. Germline-derived CDR1 and CDR2 are SGDLS and YYNGEE. This CDR3 has 15 amino acids. CDR3 in amino acids: CASSVGGDANTEAFF. In DNA, the CDR3 is TGTGCCAGCAGCGTAGGGGGGGATGCGAACACTGAAGCTTTCTTT.

V is TRBV7-8 and J is TRBJ2-2; TRBD1 agrees at 9 bases. This CDR3 comprises 16 residues. With 2 bases clipped from V and 4 bases from J, the junction kept 5 bases outside the gene matches. Germline CDR1 and CDR2: SGHVS and FQNEAQ. The CDR3 DNA sequence: TGTGCCAGCAGCTTATTTGGGACAGGGAGCACCGGGGAGCTGTTTTTT. Its protein product is CASSLFGTGSTGELFF.

The rearrangement links TRBV27 to TRBJ1-1, with D possibly matching TRBD1 (5 bases). The CDR3 totals 15 residues. Trimming cost V 2 bases and J 3 bases, with 13 bases left between them. Germline CDR1 is MNHEY and CDR2 is SMNVEV (reference sequence). The CDR3, as DNA: TGTGCCAGCAGTTTACAGGGTTATTGGGACACTGAAGCTTTCTTT. This translates into CASSLQGYWDTEAFF.

The CDR3 region has the DNA TGTGCCAGCAGCACTAGCGGAGAGACCCAGTACTTC. This translates into CASSTSGETQYF. This chain connects TRBV11-2 to TRBJ2-5, with TRBD2 matching over 8 bases. V dropped 5 bases and J dropped 4; count of bases not matched to a gene: 0. Germline V lookup: CDR1 SGHAT, CDR2 FQNNGV. This CDR3 has 12 residues.

The chain has TRBV6-6 and TRBJ2-1; D not resolved. Germline V gene sequence: CDR1 MNHNY, CDR2 SVGAGI (reference sequence). The CDR3 totals 12 residues. Trimming cost V 4 bases and J 7 bases, with 8 bases left between them. The CDR3 is CASSSQANEQFF. CDR3 sequence (DNA): TGTGCCAGCAGTTCCCAGGCTAATGAGCAGTTCTTC.

The chain couples TRBV5-6 to TRBJ1-1; TRBD1 matches at 7 bases. CDR3 length: 14 amino acids. Germline V lookup: CDR1 SGHDT, CDR2 YYEEEE. V was pared by 4 bases and J by 1 base, with 4 bases of the junction left unmatched. CDR3 sequence (DNA): TGTGCCAGCAGCCCGACAGGGACGAACACTGAAGCTTTCTTT. This encodes CASSPTGTNTEAFF. Filled out from reference TRBV5-6 and TRBJ1-1, the complete variable domain reads DAGVTQSPTHLIKTRGQQVTLRCSPKSGHDTVSWYQQALGQGPQFIFQYYEEEERQRGNFPDRFSGHQFPNYSSELNVNALLLGDSALYLCASSPTGTNTEAFFGQGTRLTVV.

V usage is TRBV13 and J usage is TRBJ2-3; 10 bases are a match to TRBD2. The CDR3 covers 15 residues. Germline CDR1 and CDR2: PRHDT and FYEKMQ (reference sequence). Losses at the gene ends were 8 bases for V and 3 bases for J; bases not matched to a gene: 8. The chain's CDR3 is CASCRAGGLTDTQYF. The CDR3 DNA follows: TGTGCCAGCTGCCGAGCGGGGGGGCTTACAGATACGCAGTATTTT.

The chain uses TRBV11-2 and TRBJ2-3, with 7 bases matching TRBD1. The ends lost 5 bases at V and 0 bases at J; junction bases unmatched: 5. Germline CDR1 reads SGHAT; CDR2 reads FQNNGV. The CDR3 covers 15 residues. CDR3 amino acids: CASSDEGQSTDTQYF. CDR3 DNA: TGTGCCAGCAGCGATGAGGGACAGAGCACAGATACGCAGTATTTT.

The genes are TRBV9 and TRBJ1-1; perhaps TRBD1 as D (6 bases). V lost 3 bases to trimming and J lost 2 bases, with 14 bases between them. The CDR3 runs 15 residues. The V gene's germline CDR1 is SGDLS and CDR2 YYNGEE. Here the CDR3 reads CASSAPGHLNTEAFF. CDR3 bases: TGTGCCAGCAGCGCGCCGGGACATCTAAACACTGAAGCTTTCTTT.

The J gene is TRBJ2-1, the V gene TRBV4-1; D perhaps matches TRBD1 (6 bases). Trimming took off 0 bases at V and 6 bases at J, with 15 bases between the two ends. Germline V lookup: CDR1 MGHRA, CDR2 YSYEKL. This CDR3 has 16 residues. The CDR3 nucleotides are TGCGCCAGCAGCCAAGAAGAAAGGACAGTCATCAATGAGCAGTTCTTC. It translates to CASSQEERTVINEQFF.

This rearrangement joins TRBV2 to TRBJ2-1; 7 bases match TRBD2. CDR1 SNHLY and CDR2 FYNNEI come from the germline V gene. V was clipped by 6 bases and J by 5 bases; unmatched bases: 7. This CDR3 is built from 14 residues. The CDR3 nucleotides read TGTGCCAGCAGAGCGGGACCTGTCCACAATGAGCAGTTCTTC. Translated, it gives CASRAGPVHNEQFF.

This chain joins TRBV11-2 and TRBJ2-3, with a possible D match to TRBD2 (5 bases). The CDR3 extends over 15 amino acids. Germline CDR1 reads SGHAT; CDR2 reads FQNNGV. Trimming removed 6 bases from V and 2 bases from J, with 15 bases in between. CDR3 sequence reads: CASSLLVVFTDTQYF. The CDR3 DNA follows: TGTGCCAGCAGTTTACTAGTAGTATTCACAGATACGCAGTATTTT.

The chain has TRBV7-3 and TRBJ2-3; 10 bases are a match to TRBD2. This CDR3 contains 17 residues. From germline, CDR1 is SGHTA and CDR2 FQGTGA. V lost 5 bases and J lost 0; bases outside the gene matches: 8. For the CDR3, the DNA is TGTGCCAGCAGCATCCGGACTAGCGGACCTAGCACAGATACGCAGTATTTT. It codes for CASSIRTSGPSTDTQYF.

The chain carries TRBV27 and TRBJ2-1; TRBD2 aligns across 7 bases. V dropped 2 bases and J dropped 9; count of bases not matched to a gene: 1. The germline gives CDR1 MNHEY, CDR2 SMNVEV (reference sequence). This CDR3 contains 12 residues. In nucleotides, the CDR3 is TGTGCCAGCAGTTTAGGCGGGGGTGAGCAGTTCTTC. Translation: CASSLGGGEQFF.

CDR3 nucleotides: TGTGCCAGCACAATAGCGGGGGCTAGGGATACGCAGTATTTT. Translated, it gives CASTIAGARDTQYF. The chain employs TRBV28 and TRBJ2-3, with 9 bases lining up with TRBD2. There are 14 residues in the CDR3. The J segment lost 6 bases and the V segment lost 7 bases, leaving 8 bases of the junction unmatched. The germline V gene encodes CDR1 MDHEN and CDR2 SYDVKM. The full variable domain, completed using reference TRBV28 and TRBJ2-3, is DVKVTQSSRYLVKRTGEKVFLECVQDMDHENMFWYRQDPGLGLRLIYFSYDVKMKEKGDIPEGYSVSREKKERFSLILESASTNQTSMYLCASTIAGARDTQYFGPGTRLTVL.

The rearrangement joins TRBV6-5 to TRBJ2-1; 9 bases are a match to TRBD1. The V gene end was trimmed by 4 bases and the J gene end by 6 bases; junction bases not matched to a gene: 4. The germline CDR1 and CDR2 sequences are MNHEY and SVGAGI. CDR3 length equals 14 residues. The CDR3 nucleotides read TGTGCCAGCAGTTGGGGACAGGGAATCAATGAGCAGTTCTTC. Protein: CASSWGQGINEQFF.

V and J are TRBV10-1 and TRBJ1-1; no firm D call. Trimming left V 2 bases short and J 0 bases short, with 4 bases between. The CDR3 runs to 13 residues. Germline values: CDR1 WNHNN, CDR2 SYGVQD (reference sequence). The CDR3 here is CASSEELNTEAFF. In DNA, the CDR3 is TGCGCCAGCAGTGAGGAGCTGAACACTGAAGCTTTCTTT.

This chain links TRBV15 with TRBJ1-1; 8 bases are a match to TRBD1. Germline V gene data show CDR1 as LNHNV and CDR2 as YYDKDF (reference sequence). The CDR3 is 15 residues long. V lost 0 bases and J lost 6; bases outside the gene matches: 6. The CDR3 reads CATSRDRGLIAEAFF. CDR3 DNA sequence: TGTGCCACCAGCAGAGACAGGGGGCTAATCGCTGAAGCTTTCTTT.

V gene TRBV5-5 combines with J gene TRBJ1-3; D not certain. In germline, CDR1 is SGHKS, CDR2 YYEKEE (reference sequence). CDR3 size: 15 residues. With 0 bases removed from V and 0 bases from J, the gap between germline ends came to 7 bases. The CDR3 nucleotides are TGTGCCAGCAGCTTGGGGCAGAACTCTGGAAACACCATATATTTT. It yields the protein CASSLGQNSGNTIYF.

The V gene is TRBV27, the J gene TRBJ2-7, with 10 bases fitting TRBD1. Germline loops: CDR1 MNHEY, CDR2 SMNVEV (reference sequence). The CDR3 extends over 15 amino acids. The V segment lost 0 bases and the J segment 7 bases; nucleotides outside the gene matches: 6. The CDR3: CASSLSTGGAREQYF. CDR3 DNA sequence: TGTGCCAGCAGTTTATCGACAGGGGGCGCGCGTGAGCAGTACTTC.

The rearrangement links TRBV11-2 to TRBJ1-2; D remains ambiguous. The V gene lost 2 bases and the J gene lost 7 bases, with 14 bases spanning the gap. The germline V gene has CDR1 SGHAT and CDR2 FQNNGV. The CDR3 consists of 14 residues. CDR3 region: CASSLTAPAGGYTF. As DNA, the CDR3 is TGTGCCAGCAGCTTAACCGCCCCCGCGGGTGGCTACACCTTC. The full variable domain, its missing parts supplied by reference TRBV11-2 and TRBJ1-2, is EAGVAQSPRYKIIEKRQSVAFWCNPISGHATLYWYQQILGQGPKLLIQFQNNGVVDDSQLPKDRFSAERLKGVDSTLKIQPAKLEDSAVYLCASSLTAPAGGYTFGSGTRLTVV.

The genes are TRBV6-5 and TRBJ2-5; perhaps TRBD2 as D (6 bases). Trimming removed 5 bases at V and 5 bases at J, with 15 bases between. Germline-derived CDR1 and CDR2 are MNHEY and SVGAGI. This CDR3 is built from 14 residues. In DNA form, the CDR3 reads TGTGCCAGCAGTCACGGGACTCTTGGTGAGACCCAGTACTTC. Residues: CASSHGTLGETQYF.